Each of the 20 T cell receptor beta chains below was sequenced from the same sample in a study of T cell responses to AZD1222 COVID-19 vaccine. The table came from immunoSEQ multiplex PCR; TCRdb's copy has only in-frame clones and leaves some out. Counted here are 65,000 to 100,000 clones, roughly 86% occurring once; the ten biggest clones make up less than 9%. The starting material was peripheral blood, obtained 28 days after the second AZD1222 dose. These receptors originate from an adult who received the AZD1222 COVID-19 vaccine.

The chain joins TRBV5-4 to TRBJ1-2, with TRBD1 as a possible D gene (5 bases). Between the trimmed V and J ends, which lost 0 bases and 7 bases, there was a span of 13 bases. Germline assignment: CDR1 SGHNT and CDR2 YYREEE (reference sequence). The CDR3 length is 14 residues. The CDR3 DNA reads as TGTGCCAGCAGCTTGGCCGGGGGGATCGGTGGCTACACCTTC. It specifies CASSLAGGIGGYTF.

The V call is TRBV5-1, the J call TRBJ2-1, with TRBD2 matching 13 bases. Germline CDR1 SGHRS, CDR2 YFSETQ. The V gene end was trimmed by 4 bases and the J gene end by 3 bases; junction bases not matched to a gene: 1. This CDR3 comprises 15 residues. The CDR3 sequence is CASSGTSGNYNEQFF. The CDR3 DNA is TGCGCCAGCAGCGGGACTAGCGGGAACTACAATGAGCAGTTCTTC.

The rearrangement joins TRBV7-2 to TRBJ2-3; D is uncertain. The germline CDR1 and CDR2 sequences are SGHTA and FQGNSA. Deletions cut 2 bases from V and 1 base from J, with 7 bases between. The CDR3 covers 14 residues. In nucleotides, the CDR3 is TGTGCCAGCAGCTTATCACGGGGCACAGATACGCAGTATTTT. It translates to CASSLSRGTDTQYF.

The chain recombines TRBV2 with TRBJ2-7; TRBD2 agrees at 8 bases. V gave up 7 bases and J gave up 1 base; unmatched junction bases: 9. The CDR3 extends over 15 amino acids. CDR1 and CDR2 from the germline V gene are SNHLY and FYNNEI. CDR3 in DNA: TGTGCCAGCAAGGTGGGTAGCGGGACTTCCTACGAGCAGTACTTC. It codes for CASKVGSGTSYEQYF. Together with reference TRBV2 and TRBJ2-7, the CDR3 gives the full variable domain: EPEVTQTPSHQVTQMGQEVILRCVPISNHLYFYWYRQILGQKVEFLVSFYNNEISEKSEIFDDQFSVERPDGSNFTLKIRSTKLEDSAMYFCASKVGSGTSYEQYFGPGTRLTVT.

CDR3 loop: CASSQELPGTDTQYF. DNA of the CDR3: TGTGCCAGCAGCCAAGAGCTCCCAGGGACCGATACGCAGTATTTT. The chain combines TRBV14 with TRBJ2-3; the D call may be TRBD1 or TRBD2 (5 bases each). Trimming cost V 0 bases and J 6 bases, with 13 bases left between them. The CDR3 has 15 amino acids. Germline lookup yields CDR1 SGHDN and CDR2 FVKESK.

The chain recombines TRBV7-8 with TRBJ2-7, with 9 positions matching TRBD1. J lost 7 bases, V lost 5 bases, and 12 bases had no gene match. Germline V lookup: CDR1 SGHVS, CDR2 FQNEAQ. CDR3 size: 15 residues. CDR3 nucleotide sequence: TGTGCCAGCAGCCCGCCCGGGACAGGGTTCCTGGAGCAGTACTTC. It is translated as CASSPPGTGFLEQYF. Using reference TRBV7-8 and TRBJ2-7 for the parts outside the CDR3, the full variable domain is GAGVSQSPRYKVAKRGQDVALRCDPISGHVSLFWYQQALGQGPEFLTYFQNEAQLDKSGLPSDRFFAERPEGSVSTLKIQRTQQEDSAVYLCASSPPGTGFLEQYFGPGTRLTVT.

This clone was observed a few times. The chain joins TRBV19 to TRBJ2-4; 9 nucleotides agree with TRBD1. The germline CDR1 and CDR2 sequences are LNHDA and SQIVND (reference sequence). The CDR3 is made up of 17 amino acids. Germline trimming cut 5 bases from V and 3 bases from J; bases unmatched to any gene: 11. The CDR3 sequence is CASSARTGVTDKNIQYF. The CDR3 DNA is TGTGCCAGTAGTGCCCGGACAGGGGTTACGGACAAAAACATTCAGTACTTC. Full variable domain (remainder filled in from reference TRBV19 and TRBJ2-4): DGGITQSPKYLFRKEGQNVTLSCEQNLNHDAMYWYRQDPGQGLRLIYYSQIVNDFQKGDIAEGYSVSREKKESFPLTVTSAQKNPTAFYLCASSARTGVTDKNIQYFGAGTRLSVL.

The chain combines TRBV25-1 with TRBJ1-2; D ambiguous. Trimming took off 1 base at V and 0 bases at J, with 12 bases between the two ends. Looked up from germline, CDR1 is MGHDK and CDR2 is SYGVNS. The CDR3 contains 16 residues. The CDR3 DNA reads TGTGCCAGCAGTGAATTTGGCACGCAATCTAACTATGGCTACACCTTC. This codes for CASSEFGTQSNYGYTF.

The gene calls are TRBV6-6 and TRBJ2-7; 8 positions match TRBD2. V lost 7 bases to trimming and J lost 6 bases; unmatched junction nucleotides: 11. The CDR3 sequence is 14 residues long. Germline CDR1 reads MNHNY; CDR2 reads SVGAGI (reference sequence). The CDR3 DNA reads TGTGCCAGCACTTTACTTGGAAGCGGGGGCGAGCAGTACTTC. It encodes CASTLLGSGGEQYF.

The chain uses TRBV7-8 and TRBJ2-1, with unresolved D. V was pared by 5 bases and J by 6 bases, with 8 bases between. Germline assignment: CDR1 SGHVS and CDR2 FQNEAQ. The CDR3 consists of 12 residues. The DNA of the CDR3 is TGTGCCAGCAGCCAATTCGGCAATGAGCAGTTCTTC. Encoded protein: CASSQFGNEQFF. The complete variable domain, with remaining parts taken from reference TRBV7-8 and TRBJ2-1, reads GAGVSQSPRYKVAKRGQDVALRCDPISGHVSLFWYQQALGQGPEFLTYFQNEAQLDKSGLPSDRFFAERPEGSVSTLKIQRTQQEDSAVYLCASSQFGNEQFFGPGTRLTVL.

V gene TRBV6-5 combines with J gene TRBJ2-3; D remains unclear. Trimming removed 9 bases at V and 1 base at J, with 8 bases between. The CDR3 is 12 amino acids. The germline V gene encodes CDR1 MNHEY and CDR2 SVGAGI. CDR3 sequence: CASTRRTDTQYF. The CDR3 bases are TGTGCCAGTACCAGGCGCACAGATACGCAGTATTTT.

The chain recombines TRBV10-3 with TRBJ2-1; 14 bases line up with TRBD2. The CDR3 runs 14 residues. Germline assignment: CDR1 ENHRY and CDR2 SYGVKD. V lost 9 bases to trimming and J lost 9 bases; unmatched junction nucleotides: 7. CDR3 protein: CAIGTSGSWGEQFF. Written as DNA, the CDR3 is TGTGCCATAGGGACTAGCGGGAGCTGGGGTGAGCAGTTCTTC.

The chain has TRBV18 and TRBJ2-6; possible D gene TRBD2, 6 bases. Trimming pared 6 bases from V and 0 bases from J, leaving 15 bases between. This CDR3 has 17 residues. Germline loops: CDR1 KGHSH, CDR2 LQKENI. In DNA form, the CDR3 reads TGTGCCAGCTCTCGCGGGAACAGGTTCTCTGGGGCCAACGTCCTGACTTTC. Translation gives CASSRGNRFSGANVLTF.

The chain links TRBV5-1 to TRBJ1-5, with D perhaps matching TRBD1 (5 bases). V gave up 4 bases and J gave up 3 bases, with 14 bases separating them. In germline, CDR1 is SGHRS, CDR2 YFSETQ. The CDR3 consists of 15 residues. The CDR3 sequence is CASSQGPLINQPQHF. The CDR3 DNA reads as TGCGCCAGCAGCCAGGGACCGCTTATCAATCAGCCCCAGCATTTT.

This chain joins TRBV13 and TRBJ2-2, with 8 bases aligning to TRBD1. This CDR3 contains 14 residues. With 4 bases clipped from V and 4 bases from J, the junction kept 2 bases outside the gene matches. Germline CDR1 is PRHDT and CDR2 is FYEKMQ (reference sequence). CDR3 residues: CASSSDRVTGELFF. The CDR3 bases are TGTGCCAGCAGCTCGGACAGGGTCACCGGGGAGCTGTTTTTT.

The chain couples TRBV6-5 to TRBJ2-5; D is perhaps TRBD2 (5 bases). Trimming took 5 bases from V and 1 from J, leaving 14 bases between them. The CDR3 contains 15 residues. Germline lookup yields CDR1 MNHEY and CDR2 SVGAGI. CDR3 amino acids: CASSPLAGSQETQYF. CDR3 coding DNA: TGTGCCAGCAGTCCATTGGCGGGCTCCCAAGAGACCCAGTACTTC.

The chain links TRBV2 to TRBJ1-1, with D possibly TRBD1 on 5 matching bases. Trimming pared 7 bases from V and 5 bases from J, leaving 17 bases between. The CDR3 totals 14 residues. Germline loops: CDR1 SNHLY, CDR2 FYNNEI. Here the CDR3 reads CASIYGRGETEAFF. The CDR3 bases are TGTGCCAGCATATATGGTCGGGGGGAGACTGAAGCTTTCTTT. Together with reference TRBV2 and TRBJ1-1, the CDR3 gives the full variable domain: EPEVTQTPSHQVTQMGQEVILRCVPISNHLYFYWYRQILGQKVEFLVSFYNNEISEKSEIFDDQFSVERPDGSNFTLKIRSTKLEDSAMYFCASIYGRGETEAFFGQGTRLTVV.

This sequence joins TRBV15 and TRBJ2-7; D ambiguous. The V gene lost 1 base and the J gene lost 0 bases, with 10 bases spanning the gap. The length of the CDR3 is 15 residues. Germline V gene sequence: CDR1 LNHNV, CDR2 YYDKDF (reference sequence). DNA of the CDR3: TGTGCCACCAGCAGAGCCCAGGACGCCTCCTACGAGCAGTACTTC. This translates into CATSRAQDASYEQYF.

This clone was picked up a small number of times. The chain has TRBV28 and TRBJ1-3, with TRBD1 matching over 9 bases. J gave up 7 bases and V 6 bases, and 10 bases lay outside the gene matches. The CDR3 has 15 amino acids. Germline-derived CDR1 and CDR2 are MDHEN and SYDVKM. The CDR3 here is CASRLGTGNSNTIYF. CDR3 in DNA: TGTGCCAGCAGACTGGGGACAGGGAATTCGAACACCATATATTTT.

The J gene is TRBJ2-1, the V gene TRBV25-1; TRBD1 matches 7 bases. The V segment lost 2 bases and the J segment 14 bases; nucleotides outside the gene matches: 9. The germline V gene encodes CDR1 MGHDK and CDR2 SYGVNS. This CDR3 has 13 amino acids. The CDR3 DNA reads TGTGCCAGCAGTGAACCCCTGAGGGGGCGGGAGTTCTTC. Its protein product is CASSEPLRGREFF.